The 26 T cell receptor beta chains given below trace back to one sample, sequenced in a study of CD8 T cells in Susac syndrome (dated 2019 in TCRdb). Library preparation was by the immunoSEQ multiplex PCR assay. RNA was extracted using the RNeasy kit, and roughly 0.5 to 1 ug of the RNA was reverse transcribed with random hexamers. TCRdb itself trimmed the public reads at Q25 with fastp, ran MiXCR and retained productive beta chains. Entries that share a CDR3 protein sequence are merged under the most common genes and DNA. For this sample there are approximately 130,000 distinct CDR3 sequences; around 94% appear just once. The ten biggest clones cover approximately 0.1% of the sample. What was sequenced was CD4+ T cells from PBMCs. These receptors all stem from a human donor in good health.

This clonotype was found a few times. The V and J genes are TRBV5-1 and TRBJ1-1; perhaps TRBD1 as D (5 bases). The CDR3 is 14 residues long. The ends were cut back, 4 bases at V and 1 base at J, with 11 bases in the middle. Germline loops: CDR1 SGHRS, CDR2 YFSETQ. The CDR3 coding sequence is TGCGCCAGCAGCCTGGGACCTACGAACACTGAAGCTTTCTTT. It codes for CASSLGPTNTEAFF.

The chain has TRBV18 and TRBJ1-1; D is undetermined. In germline, CDR1 is KGHSH, CDR2 LQKENI. Trimming pared 0 bases from V and 4 bases from J, leaving 12 bases between. There are 15 residues in the CDR3. In DNA form, the CDR3 reads TGTGCCAGCTCACCACCTACGTGGCCTGTCACTGAAGCTTTCTTT. Translated, it gives CASSPPTWPVTEAFF.

There are a few counts of this clonotype. This chain joins TRBV12-3 or TRBV12-4 and TRBJ1-1; no reliable D call. Trimming removed 2 bases from V and 0 bases from J, with 7 bases in between. The CDR3 is made up of 14 amino acids. For the CDR3, the DNA is TGTGCCAGCAGTTTAAGTGGAATGAACACTGAAGCTTTCTTT. It translates to CASSLSGMNTEAFF.

The chain combines TRBV20-1 with TRBJ1-2; 7 bases agree with TRBD1. This CDR3 has 12 residues. With V trimmed by 2 bases and J by 5 bases, 2 bases remained unmatched. CDR1 DFQATT and CDR2 SNEGSKA come from the germline V gene (reference sequence). CDR3 in amino acids: CSARTGEYGYTF. CDR3 in DNA: TGCAGTGCTAGAACAGGGGAGTATGGCTACACCTTC.

V and J are TRBV12-3 or TRBV12-4 and TRBJ1-3; tentatively, D is TRBD1 (6 bases). Trimming took 6 bases from V and 3 from J, leaving 12 bases between them. The CDR3 is 14 residues long. The CDR3 DNA reads as TGTGCCAGCAGGGGGACATCGGGTGGAAACACCATATATTTT. Protein sequence: CASRGTSGGNTIYF.

The chain links TRBV19 to TRBJ1-5; 10 bases are a match to TRBD1. V shed 9 bases and J 4 bases; nucleotides not matched to a gene: 6. Germline lookup yields CDR1 LNHDA and CDR2 SQIVND (reference sequence). The CDR3 length is 14 residues. The DNA of the CDR3 is TGTGCCAGCGGGGACAGGGGAGAGAATCAGCCCCAGCATTTT. It specifies CASGDRGENQPQHF.

This sequence joins TRBV10-3 and TRBJ1-1; D possibly corresponds to TRBD1 (6 bases). The CDR3 consists of 16 residues. Trimming shortened V by 0 bases and J by 0 bases, and 11 bases separated the two germline ends. Germline V gene lookup returns CDR1 ENHRY and CDR2 SYGVKD. CDR3 sequence: CAISESTGVMNTEAFF. The DNA of the CDR3 is TGTGCCATCAGTGAGTCGACAGGAGTCATGAACACTGAAGCTTTCTTT.

CDR3 region: CASSASGLNTGELFF. CDR3 nucleotides: TGCGCCAGCAGCGCGAGCGGACTGAACACCGGGGAGCTGTTTTTT. J is TRBJ2-2 and V is TRBV5-1; D might be TRBD2 (5 bases). There are 15 residues in the CDR3. V lost 4 bases, J lost 1 base, and 11 bases lay in between. The germline V gene encodes CDR1 SGHRS and CDR2 YFSETQ.

The chain joins TRBV6-2 or TRBV6-3 to TRBJ2-5; 7 bases line up with TRBD1. This CDR3 has 17 amino acids. Germline assignment: CDR1 MNHEY and CDR2 SVGEGT. The J segment lost 2 bases and the V segment lost 2 bases, leaving 11 bases of the junction unmatched. CDR3 in amino acids: CASSYPLVPGQQETQYF. The CDR3 nucleotides read TGTGCCAGCAGTTACCCTCTAGTACCGGGACAGCAAGAGACCCAGTACTTC.

The chain carries TRBV29-1 and TRBJ1-2; possible D gene TRBD1, 6 bases. CDR1 SQVTM and CDR2 ANQGSEA come from the germline V gene. There are 14 residues in the CDR3. The V end was cut by 4 bases, the J end by 4 bases, with 16 bases between. The CDR3 DNA reads TGCAGCGTTGTAGCGGGTGGGGGCACCTATGGCTACACCTTC. It codes for CSVVAGGGTYGYTF.

The chain is built from TRBV5-1 and TRBJ2-1; D is uncertain. Trimming removed 1 base at V and 1 base at J, with 15 bases between. The CDR3 consists of 17 residues. The germline gives CDR1 SGHRS, CDR2 YFSETQ. The DNA for the CDR3 is TGCGCCAGCAGCTTGTGGTGGGGTGAAGATTCCTACAATGAGCAGTTCTTC. Protein product: CASSLWWGEDSYNEQFF. The full variable domain, completed using reference TRBV5-1 and TRBJ2-1, is KAGVTQTPRYLIKTRGQQVTLSCSPISGHRSVSWYQQTPGQGLQFLFEYFSETQRNKGNFPGRFSGRQFSNSRSEMNVSTLELGDSALYLCASSLWWGEDSYNEQFFGPGTRLTVL.

The sample holds one count of this clonotype. The J gene is TRBJ2-2, the V gene TRBV3-1, with 10 bases matching TRBD2. Per germline, CDR1 LGHDT and CDR2 YNNKEL (reference sequence). V shed 6 bases, J shed 3 bases, and the junction held 1 base outside the gene matches. This CDR3 is 14 amino acids long. CDR3 amino acids: CASRTSGYTGELFF. CDR3 coding DNA: TGTGCCAGCAGGACTAGCGGGTACACCGGGGAGCTGTTTTTT. The complete variable domain, with remaining parts taken from reference TRBV3-1 and TRBJ2-2, reads DTAVSQTPKYLVTQMGNDKSIKCEQNLGHDTMYWYKQDSKKFLKIMFSYNNKELIINETVPNRFSPKSPDKAHLNLHINSLELGDSAVYFCASRTSGYTGELFFGEGSRLTVL.

This clonotype has only one observation. This rearrangement joins TRBV27 to TRBJ2-2, with 7 bases matching TRBD1. V lost 6 bases and J lost 5; bases outside the gene matches: 6. Germline V gene sequence: CDR1 MNHEY, CDR2 SMNVEV (reference sequence). The CDR3 spans 14 residues. CDR3 sequence reads: CASRRQGGTGELFF. In DNA form, the CDR3 reads TGTGCCAGCAGGCGACAGGGTGGTACCGGGGAGCTGTTTTTT.

Only one count was recorded for this clonotype. The rearrangement links TRBV7-8 to TRBJ2-7, with 9 bases matching TRBD2. Per the germline V gene, CDR1 is SGHVS and CDR2 is FQNEAQ. J was trimmed by 7 bases and V by 2 bases; bases with no gene match: 9. This CDR3 is 15 amino acids long. The CDR3 protein is CASSLIVAGGLEQYF. The DNA of the CDR3 is TGTGCCAGCAGCTTAATTGTTGCGGGAGGGTTGGAGCAGTACTTC.

V and J are TRBV4-1 and TRBJ2-2, with D unresolved. The germline V gene encodes CDR1 MGHRA and CDR2 YSYEKL. The CDR3 spans 20 residues. Trimming removed 2 bases at V and 1 base at J, with 23 bases between. CDR3 sequence: CASSQIPLVRGRQNTGELFF. The CDR3 coding sequence is TGCGCCAGCAGCCAAATTCCCCTTGTCCGTGGACGGCAGAACACCGGGGAGCTGTTTTTT.

The chain combines TRBV28 with TRBJ2-7; 10 bases agree with TRBD1. There are 14 residues in the CDR3. V trimming: 6 bases; J trimming: 5 bases; junction bases outside the gene matches: 7. CDR1 and CDR2 (germline): MDHEN, SYDVKM. CDR3 DNA sequence: TGTGCCAGCAGGACCGGACAGGGGGGCCACGAGCAGTACTTC. It translates to CASRTGQGGHEQYF.

V usage is TRBV7-9 and J usage is TRBJ2-7, with TRBD2 matching over 9 bases. CDR3 length: 11 residues. Germline V lookup: CDR1 SEHNR, CDR2 FQNEAQ (reference sequence). Trimming removed 5 bases from V and 7 bases from J; junction bases left unmatched: 0. CDR3 sequence: CASSAGGEQYF. DNA of the CDR3: TGTGCCAGCAGCGCGGGAGGGGAGCAGTACTTC.

The rearrangement joins TRBV28 to TRBJ2-1, with 11 bases fitting TRBD2. This CDR3 is 11 amino acids long. Germline trimming cut 6 bases from V and 16 bases from J; bases unmatched to any gene: 5. Per germline, CDR1 MDHEN and CDR2 SYDVKM. In nucleotides, the CDR3 is TGTGCCAGCAGCCGACTAGCGGGGAAATTCTTC. Protein product: CASSRLAGKFF.

This chain links TRBV20-1 with TRBJ2-7; D might be TRBD1 or TRBD2, each matching 5 bases. This CDR3 contains 12 residues. The germline gives CDR1 DFQATT, CDR2 SNEGSKA (reference sequence). The CDR3 is CSAPRESGEQYF. The CDR3 bases are TGCAGCGCACCCAGGGAATCGGGGGAGCAGTACTTC.

J is TRBJ1-1 and V is TRBV5-1, with TRBD1 matching over 11 bases. The CDR3 length is 17 residues. Trimming cost V 0 bases and J 3 bases; bases outside gene matches: 7. The germline CDR1 and CDR2 sequences are SGHRS and YFSETQ. DNA for the CDR3: TGCGCCAGCAGCTTGGACAGGACAGGGGGCGCGGACACTGAAGCTTTCTTT. Protein: CASSLDRTGGADTEAFF.

This chain's CDR3 is CASSYSTGNYEQYF. The CDR3 DNA follows: TGTGCCAGCAGTTACTCGACAGGGAACTACGAGCAGTACTTC. The genes are TRBV6-5 and TRBJ2-7, with TRBD1 matching 7 bases. Germline CDR1 and CDR2: MNHEY and SVGAGI. This CDR3 has 14 residues. V gave up 0 bases and J gave up 3 bases; unmatched junction bases: 2.

The V call is TRBV9, the J call TRBJ2-3; perhaps D is TRBD1 or TRBD2 (6 bases each). Per germline, CDR1 SGDLS and CDR2 YYNGEE. Trimming took off 6 bases at V and 2 bases at J, with 19 bases between the two ends. CDR3 length equals 16 residues. CDR3 in amino acids: CASTLGGQSPTDTQYF. Here the CDR3 DNA reads TGTGCCAGCACCCTCGGGGGCCAATCCCCCACAGATACGCAGTATTTT.

The sample holds a few counts of this clonotype. V gene TRBV30 combines with J gene TRBJ2-5; D perhaps matches TRBD1 (5 bases). CDR1 and CDR2 from the germline V gene are GTSNPN and SVGIG (reference sequence). The V gene lost 5 bases and the J gene lost 5 bases, with 15 bases spanning the gap. This CDR3 is built from 13 residues. Here the CDR3 reads CAWGMDIGETQYF. CDR3 in DNA: TGTGCCTGGGGGATGGACATCGGGGAGACCCAGTACTTC.

V is TRBV5-1 and J is TRBJ1-1; 8 bases align to TRBD1. This CDR3 has 15 residues. The V segment lost 4 bases and the J segment 1 base; nucleotides outside the gene matches: 6. The germline gives CDR1 SGHRS, CDR2 YFSETQ. CDR3 residues: CASSPGDRKNTEAFF. The CDR3 region has the DNA TGCGCCAGCAGCCCAGGGGACAGGAAGAACACTGAAGCTTTCTTT.

Of note for this clonotype: Sequence at one end of the junction differs from germline and may be a read error. The chain is built from TRBV12-3 or TRBV12-4 and TRBJ2-1; tentatively, D is TRBD1 or TRBD2 (5 bases each). This CDR3 is built from 13 residues. The CDR3 region has the DNA TGTGCGAGCAGAGGGGTAGCGCGTAATGAGCAGTTCTTC. This codes for CASRGVARNEQFF.

The chain joins TRBV14 to TRBJ2-4, with D possibly matching TRBD2 (6 bases). The CDR3 loop spans 17 amino acids. The V gene lost 4 bases and the J gene lost 3 bases, with 19 bases spanning the gap. In germline, CDR1 is SGHDN, CDR2 FVKESK. The CDR3 spells CASSRVEGGALKNIQYF. The CDR3 nucleotides read TGTGCCAGCAGCCGGGTGGAGGGCGGCGCTCTCAAAAACATTCAGTACTTC.